The 27 T cell receptor beta chains reported below all come from one sample, sequenced in a study of blood T cell repertoires in COVID-19. The protocol was immunoSEQ multiplex PCR, while the TCRdb copy is restricted to in-frame clones and leaves out a portion. Of 200,000 to 250,000 clones listed, 70% to 90% were seen once; the top ten hold about 5%. The sample consisted of peripheral blood. Receptors were obtained from a woman between 40 and 55 years old with acute or convalescent COVID-19.

The chain has TRBV5-1 and TRBJ2-2, with a possible D match to TRBD1 (6 bases). Germline V gives CDR1 SGHRS, CDR2 YFSETQ. The CDR3 is 15 residues long. The V end was cut by 4 bases, the J end by 1 base, with 11 bases between. CDR3 in DNA: TGCGCCAGCAGCGTGGGACAAAGGAACACCGGGGAGCTGTTTTTT. Amino acid sequence: CASSVGQRNTGELFF.

V usage is TRBV6-5 and J usage is TRBJ1-2; perhaps TRBD1 as D (5 bases). The V gene lost 6 bases and the J gene lost 2 bases, with 10 bases spanning the gap. Germline lookup yields CDR1 MNHEY and CDR2 SVGAGI. This CDR3 is built from 13 residues. CDR3: CASRLDSNYGYTF. The CDR3 coding sequence is TGTGCCAGCAGATTAGACAGCAACTATGGCTACACCTTC.

The rearrangement joins TRBV10-3 to TRBJ2-2; 7 bases line up with TRBD1. Germline V lookup: CDR1 ENHRY, CDR2 SYGVKD. CDR3 size: 16 residues. After removal of 4 bases from V and 0 bases from J, the junction contained 5 bases not matched to a gene. In DNA, the CDR3 is TGTGCCATCAGTGTTTCGGGACAGTCGAACACCGGGGAGCTGTTTTTT. It encodes CAISVSGQSNTGELFF.

This clone was detected only once. The chain links TRBV24-1 to TRBJ2-3, with a weak D call TRBD1 (6 bases). The germline V and J ends were trimmed by 6 bases and 1 base, with 13 bases remaining between them. CDR3 size: 15 residues. In germline, CDR1 is KGHDR, CDR2 SFDVKD. This CDR3 reads CATSNRDKRTDTQYF. CDR3 sequence (DNA): TGTGCCACCAGTAACCGGGACAAACGCACAGATACGCAGTATTTT.

V gene TRBV9 combines with J gene TRBJ2-3, with 11 nucleotides matching TRBD2. This CDR3 is built from 17 residues. The J segment lost 0 bases and the V segment lost 4 bases, leaving 7 bases of the junction unmatched. The germline gives CDR1 SGDLS, CDR2 YYNGEE. The CDR3: CASSPASGGKSTDTQYF. The CDR3 DNA sequence: TGTGCCAGCAGCCCCGCTAGCGGGGGGAAAAGCACAGATACGCAGTATTTT.

This clone came up once. The chain carries TRBV19 and TRBJ2-3; 8 positions agree with TRBD2. Germline V gene lookup returns CDR1 LNHDA and CDR2 SQIVND (reference sequence). With V trimmed by 7 bases and J by 0 bases, 12 bases remained unmatched. The CDR3 length is 17 residues. The CDR3 DNA reads TGTGCCAGTAAGGGTACACCTAGCGGGCTAAGCACAGATACGCAGTATTTT. This codes for CASKGTPSGLSTDTQYF.

The chain has TRBV7-3 and TRBJ1-1, with D perhaps TRBD1 (6 bases). V shed 0 bases and J shed 0 bases, with 8 bases lying between them. The CDR3 runs 15 residues. CDR1 is SGHTA and CDR2 is FQGTGA in the germline V gene. As DNA, the CDR3 is TGTGCCAGCAGCTTAACCGGGACAATGAACACTGAAGCTTTCTTT. Its protein is CASSLTGTMNTEAFF.

The rearrangement uses TRBV19 and TRBJ1-6; D perhaps matches TRBD1 (5 bases). V was cut by 2 bases and J by 6 bases, with 14 bases left in between. Germline V lookup: CDR1 LNHDA, CDR2 SQIVND (reference sequence). The CDR3 loop spans 16 amino acids. The CDR3 spells CASSITGAGPNSPLHF. The CDR3 nucleotides are TGTGCCAGTAGTATAACAGGCGCAGGGCCTAATTCACCCCTCCACTTT.

The chain joins TRBV20-1 to TRBJ2-3; D gene uncertain. The germline V and J ends were trimmed by 7 bases and 2 bases, with 7 bases remaining between them. CDR3 size: 11 residues. Germline assignment: CDR1 DFQATT and CDR2 SNEGSKA (reference sequence). CDR3 residues: CSVSPTDTQYF. In DNA form, the CDR3 reads TGCAGTGTCTCCCCCACAGATACGCAGTATTTT.

CDR3 protein: CATSDQGLTQPQHF. CDR3 nucleotides: TGTGCCACCAGTGACCAGGGGCTCACTCAGCCCCAGCATTTT. This chain uses TRBV24-1 with TRBJ1-5, with a tentative D call TRBD1 (6 bases). The CDR3 spans 14 residues. V gave up 4 bases and J gave up 6 bases, with 12 bases separating them. The V gene's germline CDR1 is KGHDR and CDR2 SFDVKD.

The rearrangement uses TRBV4-1 and TRBJ2-1; 12 bases agree with TRBD2. The V and J ends lost 0 bases and 7 bases, in that order; junction bases with no gene match: 13. CDR1 is MGHRA and CDR2 is YSYEKL in the germline V gene. The CDR3 has 19 residues. In DNA, the CDR3 is TGCGCCAGCAGCCAAGACCCCCGTAAGACTAGCGGGGGCCGGAATGAGCAGTTCTTC. Amino acid sequence: CASSQDPRKTSGGRNEQFF.

This chain connects TRBV24-1 to TRBJ1-2, with D unresolved. Looked up from germline, CDR1 is KGHDR and CDR2 is SFDVKD. This CDR3 is built from 12 residues. Trimming shortened V by 1 base and J by 10 bases, and 9 bases separated the two germline ends. The CDR3 nucleotides are TGTGCCACCAGTGATTTTTCACAAATCTACACCTTC. This encodes CATSDFSQIYTF.

This chain uses TRBV12-3 or TRBV12-4 with TRBJ1-1; D is unresolved. The CDR3 loop spans 13 amino acids. V was pared by 5 bases and J by 3 bases, with 10 bases between. This CDR3 is CASSPRWDTEAFF. The CDR3 DNA sequence: TGTGCCAGCAGTCCCAGGTGGGACACTGAAGCTTTCTTT.

The chain employs TRBV19 and TRBJ2-1; perhaps TRBD1 as D (5 bases). The germline gives CDR1 LNHDA, CDR2 SQIVND (reference sequence). Trimming left V 3 bases short and J 0 bases short, with 18 bases between. This CDR3 region has 18 residues. In DNA form, the CDR3 reads TGTGCCAGTAGTATTTCCGGGTCAAGGGGTAGCTCCTACAATGAGCAGTTCTTC. Its translation is CASSISGSRGSSYNEQFF.

The chain recombines TRBV5-1 with TRBJ2-5, with 9 bases matching TRBD1. CDR3 length equals 15 residues. Trimming at V came to 1 base and at J to 5 bases, leaving 6 bases not matched to a gene. Germline V gene lookup returns CDR1 SGHRS and CDR2 YFSETQ. Here the CDR3 reads CASSLTGQGLETQYF. The CDR3 nucleotides read TGCGCCAGCAGCTTGACGGGACAGGGATTGGAGACCCAGTACTTC.

On this clone: The junction does not match germline at one end; this may be a read error. The sample holds other DNA sequences that translate to the same CDR3. V and J are TRBV29-1 and TRBJ2-5; no firm D call. The CDR3 covers 10 residues. The germline V gene has CDR1 SQVTM and CDR2 ANQGSEA. The CDR3, as DNA: TGCAGCGTTTCACAAGAAACCCAGTACTTC. Protein: CSVSQETQYF.

This clone was counted once. V and J are TRBV3-1 (or the pseudogene TRBV3-2) and TRBJ1-2; D remains unclear. The V end was cut by 0 bases, the J end by 4 bases, with 15 bases between. The germline V gene encodes CDR1 LGHDT and CDR2 YNNKEL (reference sequence). CDR3 length equals 16 residues. In DNA form, the CDR3 reads TGTGCCAGCAGCCAAGATGGAGGCGGGCGAGTCTATGGCTACACCTTC. This codes for CASSQDGGGRVYGYTF.

This chain uses TRBV7-2 with TRBJ1-2, with D perhaps TRBD1 (5 bases). V dropped 2 bases and J dropped 8 bases, with 12 bases sitting between them. The germline gives CDR1 SGHTA, CDR2 FQGNSA. This CDR3 has 13 residues. Here the CDR3 DNA reads TGTGCCAGCAGCTTAAAAAGGGGATCGGGCTACACCTTC. It specifies CASSLKRGSGYTF.

This clone was counted only a few times. The rearrangement links TRBV15 to TRBJ1-4, with D possibly being TRBD1 (6 bases). The CDR3 sequence is 16 residues long. V dropped 1 base and J dropped 4 bases, with 13 bases sitting between them. In germline, CDR1 is LNHNV, CDR2 YYDKDF (reference sequence). The CDR3 sequence is CATSRARQEFNEKLFF. The CDR3 region has the DNA TGTGCCACCAGCAGAGCTAGACAGGAGTTTAATGAAAAACTGTTTTTT. The full variable domain, with the rest looked up from reference TRBV15 and TRBJ1-4, is DAMVIQNPRYQVTQFGKPVTLSCSQTLNHNVMYWYQQKSSQAPKLLFHYYDKDFNNEADTPDNFQSRRPNTSFCFLDIRSPGLGDTAMYLCATSRARQEFNEKLFFGSGTQLSVL.

This chain connects TRBV28 to TRBJ1-1, with D perhaps matching TRBD1 (6 bases). Looked up from germline, CDR1 is MDHEN and CDR2 is SYDVKM. The CDR3 extends over 14 amino acids. Trimming stripped 2 bases from V and 4 bases from J, with 11 bases between. In DNA, the CDR3 is TGTGCCAGCAGTTTAATACGAGGGGGCACTGAAGCTTTCTTT. Translated, it gives CASSLIRGGTEAFF. The full variable domain, rest sourced from reference TRBV28 and TRBJ1-1, is DVKVTQSSRYLVKRTGEKVFLECVQDMDHENMFWYRQDPGLGLRLIYFSYDVKMKEKGDIPEGYSVSREKKERFSLILESASTNQTSMYLCASSLIRGGTEAFFGQGTRLTVV.

V and J are TRBV27 and TRBJ1-2, with TRBD1 matching over 8 bases. V shed 5 bases, J shed 6 bases, and the junction held 8 bases outside the gene matches. Germline loops: CDR1 MNHEY, CDR2 SMNVEV (reference sequence). The CDR3 runs to 14 residues. CDR3 sequence reads: CASSPLGTGDGYTF. CDR3 sequence (DNA): TGTGCCAGCAGTCCCCTCGGGACAGGTGATGGCTACACCTTC.

This chain links TRBV11-2 with TRBJ1-2, with 12 bases aligning to TRBD1. This CDR3 contains 19 residues. J gave up 5 bases and V 2 bases, and 15 bases lay outside the gene matches. Germline CDR1 SGHAT, CDR2 FQNNGV. Here the CDR3 reads CASSLYLGTGGEFFYGYTF. The DNA of the CDR3 is TGTGCCAGCAGCTTATATCTTGGGACAGGGGGCGAATTTTTTTATGGCTACACCTTC.

The genes are TRBV6-5 and TRBJ1-2, with a tentative D call TRBD1 (6 bases). V lost 0 bases to trimming and J lost 7 bases, with 9 bases between them. Per the germline V gene, CDR1 is MNHEY and CDR2 is SVGAGI. This CDR3 spans 13 amino acids. The CDR3 DNA sequence: TGTGCCAGCAGTTACTCGGGGGCGGCTGGCTACACCTTC. Its translation is CASSYSGAAGYTF.

This chain joins TRBV25-1 and TRBJ2-2, with D maybe TRBD1 (5 bases). CDR1 and CDR2 from the germline V gene are MGHDK and SYGVNS. The length of the CDR3 is 13 residues. V was pared by 4 bases and J by 3 bases, with 6 bases between. This CDR3 is CASSVGDTGELFF. The CDR3, as DNA: TGTGCCAGCAGTGTAGGGGACACCGGGGAGCTGTTTTTT. The variable domain in full, completed from reference TRBV25-1 and TRBJ2-2, reads EADIYQTPRYLVIGTGKKITLECSQTMGHDKMYWYQQDPGMELHLIHYSYGVNSTEKGDLSSESTVSRIRTEHFPLTLESARPSHTSQYLCASSVGDTGELFFGEGSRLTVL.

This clone was recorded a few times. The V and J genes are TRBV5-1 and TRBJ2-3, with 9 bases aligning to TRBD2. The CDR3 extends over 14 amino acids. V lost 3 bases, J lost 4 bases, and 3 bases stayed unmatched. Germline CDR1 reads SGHRS; CDR2 reads YFSETQ. CDR3 in DNA: TGCGCCAGCAGCTCCGGGACTAGCCCAGATACGCAGTATTTT. It specifies CASSSGTSPDTQYF.

CDR3 residues: CASSRVWGQDEKLFF. Written as DNA, the CDR3 is TGTGCCAGCAGCCGCGTCTGGGGGCAGGATGAAAAACTGTTTTTT. The chain couples TRBV5-6 to TRBJ1-4, with D possibly TRBD1 on 6 matching bases. This CDR3 is 15 amino acids long. Trimming removed 4 bases from V and 6 bases from J, with 16 bases in between. In germline, CDR1 is SGHDT, CDR2 YYEEEE. The full variable domain, in which reference TRBV5-6 and TRBJ1-4 provide the parts outside the CDR3, is DAGVTQSPTHLIKTRGQQVTLRCSPKSGHDTVSWYQQALGQGPQFIFQYYEEEERQRGNFPDRFSGHQFPNYSSELNVNALLLGDSALYLCASSRVWGQDEKLFFGSGTQLSVL.

This clone was found a few times. This chain links TRBV12-3 or TRBV12-4 with TRBJ1-1; 9 bases map to TRBD1. V lost 6 bases and J lost 11; bases outside the gene matches: 7. The CDR3 extends over 12 amino acids. CDR3 sequence (DNA): TGTGCCAGCAGATACGGACAGGGGCCTGCTTTCTTT. Its translation is CASRYGQGPAFF.